The 27 T cell receptor beta chains below come from one sample, sequenced in a study of human T cells and chemical hapten exposure. Unfractionated whole blood yielded total RNA. MiXCR, applied by TCRdb to the 5' RACE reads, yields one record per CDR3 protein. Here the sample spans 110,000 to 150,000 distinct CDR3 sequences, 3.5% to 5% being singletons. Receptor source: a female donor in good health.

There are many counts of this clonotype. The V and J genes are TRBV28 and TRBJ2-3; the match to TRBD2 covers 9 bases. The CDR3 sequence is 15 residues long. CDR1 is MDHEN and CDR2 is SYDVKM in the germline V gene. The junction had 6 bases not matched to a gene; V was cut back by 5 bases and J by 3 bases. CDR3 sequence: CASSTRLAETDTQYF. CDR3 sequence (DNA): TGTGCCAGCAGTACCCGACTAGCGGAGACAGATACGCAGTATTTT.

In its sample, this clonotype was seen many times. The CDR3 DNA reads TGTGCCAGCAGCCCAGCGCCGGGACAGGGGAGCTATGGCTACACCTTC. It is translated as CASSPAPGQGSYGYTF. V usage is TRBV5-6 and J usage is TRBJ1-2; 10 positions match TRBD1. This CDR3 has 16 residues. CDR1 SGHDT and CDR2 YYEEEE come from the germline V gene. Trimming at V came to 4 bases and at J to 4 bases, leaving 10 bases not matched to a gene.

This clonotype was detected ten times or more. The chain joins TRBV6-2 or TRBV6-3 to TRBJ1-4; D remains unclear. Germline loops: CDR1 MNHEY, CDR2 SVGEGT. V was pared by 6 bases and J by 0 bases, with 11 bases between. This CDR3 has 15 residues. In DNA form, the CDR3 reads TGTGCCAGCAGGTCCGGACGAGCAACTAATGAAAAACTGTTTTTT. Translated, it gives CASRSGRATNEKLFF.

The chain couples TRBV13 to TRBJ2-7; no definite D call. Trimming removed 4 bases at V and 4 bases at J, with 11 bases between. Germline loops: CDR1 PRHDT, CDR2 FYEKMQ (reference sequence). This CDR3 has 13 amino acids. In DNA, the CDR3 is TGTGCCAGCAGCTACGAACCGAGATACGAGCAGTACTTC. Residues: CASSYEPRYEQYF.

This clonotype was picked up many times. V usage is TRBV5-1 and J usage is TRBJ1-3, with 7 bases lining up with TRBD1. V lost 4 bases to trimming and J lost 4 bases; unmatched junction nucleotides: 8. In germline, CDR1 is SGHRS, CDR2 YFSETQ. The CDR3 spans 15 residues. CDR3 sequence reads: CASSISHRGGNTIYF. Written as DNA, the CDR3 is TGCGCCAGCAGCATAAGCCACAGGGGAGGAAACACCATATATTTT. Full variable domain (rest looked up from reference TRBV5-1 and TRBJ1-3): KAGVTQTPRYLIKTRGQQVTLSCSPISGHRSVSWYQQTPGQGLQFLFEYFSETQRNKGNFPGRFSGRQFSNSRSEMNVSTLELGDSALYLCASSISHRGGNTIYFGEGSWLTVV.

This clonotype was recorded at least ten times. The chain recombines TRBV7-2 with TRBJ1-4, with D possibly TRBD1 on 6 matching bases. Per germline, CDR1 SGHTA and CDR2 FQGNSA. This CDR3 contains 14 residues. V was shortened by 4 bases and J by 0 bases, with 6 bases between the two germline ends. DNA for the CDR3: TGTGCCAGCAGCTGGACAGCAACTAATGAAAAACTGTTTTTT. This gives the protein CASSWTATNEKLFF.

Many counts were recorded for this clonotype. J is TRBJ2-7 and V is TRBV27, with a possible D match to TRBD1 (5 bases). The length of the CDR3 is 17 residues. Trimming removed 2 bases from V and 0 bases from J, with 17 bases in between. Germline lookup yields CDR1 MNHEY and CDR2 SMNVEV (reference sequence). CDR3 DNA sequence: TGTGCCAGCAGTTTAACCGGACGACAGTCGAGCTCCTACGAGCAGTACTTC. Amino acid sequence: CASSLTGRQSSSYEQYF.

This clonotype was seen repeatedly, ten times or more. This chain links TRBV2 with TRBJ1-5; 7 bases match TRBD1. The CDR3 has 16 residues. V trimming: 4 bases; J trimming: 6 bases; junction bases outside the gene matches: 12. Per the germline V gene, CDR1 is SNHLY and CDR2 is FYNNEI. The CDR3 here is CASSGRTGGGGQPQHF. The DNA for the CDR3 is TGTGCCAGCAGTGGTAGGACAGGTGGGGGCGGTCAGCCCCAGCATTTT.

The table lists this clonotype with many counts. The rearrangement links TRBV9 to TRBJ1-6; 7 bases map to TRBD1. With 4 bases clipped from V and 0 bases from J, the junction kept 7 bases outside the gene matches. The CDR3 is made up of 17 amino acids. The germline V gene has CDR1 SGDLS and CDR2 YYNGEE. CDR3 coding DNA: TGTGCCAGCAGCACAACGGGACAGAGCTCCTATAATTCACCCCTCCACTTT. It is translated as CASSTTGQSSYNSPLHF. The whole variable domain, filled in from reference TRBV9 and TRBJ1-6, reads DSGVTQTPKHLITATGQRVTLRCSPRSGDLSVYWYQQSLDQGLQFLIQYYNGEERAKGNILERFSAQQFPDLHSELNLSSLELGDSALYFCASSTTGQSSYNSPLHFGNGTRLTVT.

In its sample, this clonotype was seen many times. The chain uses TRBV11-2 and TRBJ2-1; 11 bases align to TRBD2. V lost 3 bases and J lost 2; bases outside the gene matches: 3. The CDR3 length is 16 residues. CDR1 and CDR2 (germline): SGHAT, FQNNGV. CDR3: CASSFLAGGTYNEQFF. CDR3 DNA sequence: TGTGCCAGCAGCTTTTTAGCGGGGGGGACCTACAATGAGCAGTTCTTC.

This clonotype came up many times. In DNA form, the CDR3 reads TGCGCCAGCAGCTTACAGGGAGTAGACCAAGAGACCCAGTACTTC. Protein product: CASSLQGVDQETQYF. The V call is TRBV5-1, the J call TRBJ2-5, with a tentative D call TRBD1 (6 bases). The CDR3 sequence is 15 residues long. The V and J ends lost 2 bases and 0 bases respectively, with 11 bases between them. Germline CDR1 and CDR2: SGHRS and YFSETQ. Full variable domain (outside the CDR3, taken from reference TRBV5-1 and TRBJ2-5): KAGVTQTPRYLIKTRGQQVTLSCSPISGHRSVSWYQQTPGQGLQFLFEYFSETQRNKGNFPGRFSGRQFSNSRSEMNVSTLELGDSALYLCASSLQGVDQETQYFGPGTRLLVL.

This clonotype was counted at least ten times. The chain is built from TRBV28 and TRBJ2-7; tentative D call: TRBD1 (6 bases). CDR3 length equals 17 residues. The V end was cut by 3 bases, the J end by 0 bases, with 18 bases between. Germline V gene lookup returns CDR1 MDHEN and CDR2 SYDVKM. CDR3 sequence: CASSFSYGQLSSYEQYF. The CDR3 DNA is TGTGCCAGCAGTTTTTCGTATGGACAGCTGAGCTCCTACGAGCAGTACTTC.

This clonotype has a count of ten or more. This chain joins TRBV12-3 or TRBV12-4 and TRBJ2-3; D is perhaps TRBD2 (6 bases). The CDR3 loop spans 15 amino acids. Trimming removed 6 bases from V and 2 bases from J, with 15 bases in between. CDR3 DNA: TGTGCCAGCAGCCGCCTGGCGGGGTTCACAGATACGCAGTATTTT. Encoded protein: CASSRLAGFTDTQYF.

This clonotype was observed a handful of times. The chain uses TRBV7-9 and TRBJ2-7, with D possibly TRBD1 on 6 matching bases. Deletions cut 5 bases from V and 8 bases from J, with 25 bases between. Germline V gives CDR1 SEHNR, CDR2 FQNEAQ (reference sequence). This CDR3 comprises 16 residues. This chain's CDR3 is CASSQTYLTGVGQQYF. CDR3 bases: TGTGCCAGCAGCCAAACCTATTTGACAGGAGTAGGGCAGCAGTACTTC.

This clonotype came up many times. V gene TRBV6-1 combines with J gene TRBJ1-2; D is possibly TRBD1 (6 bases). The V end lost 5 bases, the J end lost 9 bases, and 19 bases lay between the germline ends. Germline assignment: CDR1 MNHNS and CDR2 SASEGT. The CDR3 contains 14 residues. In nucleotides, the CDR3 is TGTGCCAGCAGTCTCCTTCACGGGGACATCAGCTACACCTTC. Residues: CASSLLHGDISYTF.

This clonotype was recorded at least ten times. The chain has TRBV7-9 and TRBJ1-2; a possible D gene is TRBD1 (5 bases). V was trimmed by 8 bases and J by 5 bases, leaving 12 bases between them. The CDR3 length is 12 residues. Germline-derived CDR1 and CDR2 are SEHNR and FQNEAQ (reference sequence). Here the CDR3 reads CASGSEGYGYTF. The CDR3 bases are TGTGCCAGCGGGTCGGAGGGGTATGGCTACACCTTC.

This clonotype was recorded at least ten times. V usage is TRBV9 and J usage is TRBJ2-3; no clear D gene. CDR1 and CDR2 (germline): SGDLS, YYNGEE. Deletions cut 3 bases from V and 0 bases from J, with 11 bases between. The CDR3 sequence is 15 residues long. The CDR3 loop is CASSAIPTSTDTQYF. As DNA, the CDR3 is TGTGCCAGCAGCGCCATCCCCACTAGCACAGATACGCAGTATTTT. Complete variable domain (other parts from reference TRBV9 and TRBJ2-3): DSGVTQTPKHLITATGQRVTLRCSPRSGDLSVYWYQQSLDQGLQFLIQYYNGEERAKGNILERFSAQQFPDLHSELNLSSLELGDSALYFCASSAIPTSTDTQYFGPGTRLTVL.

The chain couples TRBV30 to TRBJ1-1; no firm D call. Germline V gives CDR1 GTSNPN, CDR2 SVGIG (reference sequence). This CDR3 comprises 10 residues. Trimming shortened V by 4 bases and J by 10 bases, and 10 bases separated the two germline ends. This CDR3 reads CAWILNRAFF. In DNA form, the CDR3 reads TGTGCCTGGATCCTTAATCGAGCTTTCTTT.

In this sample, this clonotype turned up a few times. The rearrangement links TRBV3-1 to TRBJ1-6; 7 bases are shared with TRBD1. Germline V CDR1 and CDR2: LGHDT, YNNKEL (reference sequence). The CDR3 spans 14 residues. The V gene end was trimmed by 4 bases and the J gene end by 11 bases; junction bases not matched to a gene: 8. The chain's CDR3 is CASSPTGAFAPLHF. CDR3 bases: TGTGCCAGCAGCCCTACAGGGGCTTTCGCACCCCTCCACTTT.

This clonotype was seen repeatedly, ten times or more. V gene TRBV24-1 combines with J gene TRBJ2-1, with D maybe TRBD1 (6 bases). The CDR3 length is 18 residues. The germline V gene encodes CDR1 KGHDR and CDR2 SFDVKD. Trimming took 4 bases from V and 4 from J, leaving 22 bases between them. The CDR3 region is CATSETGTPRGFYNEQFF. The CDR3 DNA reads TGTGCCACCAGTGAAACCGGGACCCCGAGGGGGTTTTACAATGAGCAGTTCTTC.

This chain's CDR3 is CASSTTSVGCQGGYTF. The CDR3 DNA is TGTGCCAGCAGTACAACCTCCGTGGGATGTCAAGGTGGCTACACCTTC. V and J are TRBV28 and TRBJ1-2, with D unresolved. CDR1 is MDHEN, CDR2 SYDVKM, per germline. The CDR3 extends over 16 amino acids. Trimming removed 5 bases at V and 7 bases at J, with 23 bases between.

The sample holds many counts of this clonotype. The chain is built from TRBV27 and TRBJ1-1, with D uncertain. V was cut by 7 bases and J by 1 base, with 22 bases left in between. This CDR3 region has 17 residues. Per the germline V gene, CDR1 is MNHEY and CDR2 is SMNVEV (reference sequence). The chain's CDR3 is CASIGFHGPWKNTEAFF. DNA for the CDR3: TGTGCCAGCATTGGTTTCCATGGACCGTGGAAGAACACTGAAGCTTTCTTT.

This clonotype was detected ten times or more. V gene TRBV4-1 combines with J gene TRBJ1-2; D remains ambiguous. V shed 1 base and J shed 4 bases, with 10 bases lying between them. The CDR3 loop spans 14 amino acids. Germline V lookup: CDR1 MGHRA, CDR2 YSYEKL. The CDR3 reads CASSQVPRSYGYTF. The CDR3, as DNA: TGCGCCAGCAGCCAAGTACCCAGGAGCTATGGCTACACCTTC.

This clonotype was observed at least ten times. This sequence joins TRBV28 and TRBJ2-7; tentatively, D is TRBD1 (6 bases). The CDR3 runs to 15 residues. V was cut by 6 bases and J by 2 bases, with 17 bases left in between. The germline CDR1 and CDR2 sequences are MDHEN and SYDVKM. CDR3 DNA: TGTGCCAGCAGCCAAACCGGGACACCCACCTACGAGCAGTACTTC. Its protein product is CASSQTGTPTYEQYF.

The sample holds a few counts of this clonotype. The chain links TRBV7-2 to TRBJ1-5, with a weak D call TRBD1 (6 bases). The germline CDR1 and CDR2 sequences are SGHTA and FQGNSA. The CDR3 sequence is 15 residues long. Trimming pared 5 bases from V and 2 bases from J, leaving 13 bases between. The CDR3: CASSRTEWGNQPQHF. The CDR3 DNA sequence: TGTGCCAGCAGCCGGACAGAGTGGGGCAATCAGCCCCAGCATTTT.

This clonotype was seen at least ten times. The chain is built from TRBV12-3 or TRBV12-4 and TRBJ1-4; D perhaps matches TRBD1 (6 bases). This CDR3 has 14 amino acids. Trimming removed 3 bases from V and 7 bases from J, with 12 bases in between. The CDR3 is CASSLGQGSEKLFF. Here the CDR3 DNA reads TGTGCCAGCAGTTTGGGTCAGGGGAGTGAAAAACTGTTTTTT.

This clonotype was observed many times. This chain connects TRBV4-2 to TRBJ2-4; D call uncertain. The germline V gene encodes CDR1 LGHNA and CDR2 YNFKEQ. The CDR3 length is 14 residues. V was pared by 2 bases and J by 6 bases, with 11 bases between. The CDR3 coding sequence is TGTGCCAGCAGCCAACCCAGCGTCGGAAACATTCAGTACTTC. This translates into CASSQPSVGNIQYF.